The 14 T cell receptor beta chains given below trace back to one sample, sequenced in a study of T cell repertoires in cytomegalovirus infection. TCRdb used MiXCR to reprocess the reads, holding one entry per CDR3 protein. The table shows approximately 990,000 distinct CDR3 sequences, with roughly 30% occurring only once. These receptors have no known antigen. The specimen was cultured CD8+ T cells from PBMCs, collected from culture after CMV antigen stimulation. The receptors shown here come from a human donor in good health (CMV status not recorded). Some clones in this sample may be carry-over from other donors' samples.

This clonotype was recorded a few times. The CDR3 sequence: CASSLVGSVGGPEETQYF. The CDR3 nucleotides read TGTGCCAGCAGTTTAGTGGGGAGCGTGGGGGGGCCGGAGGAGACCCAGTACTTC. The chain joins TRBV12-3 or TRBV12-4 to TRBJ2-5; tentative D call: TRBD2 (7 bases). With 1 base removed from V and 5 bases from J, the gap between germline ends came to 23 bases. This CDR3 has 18 amino acids.

With regard to this clonotype: An end of the junction does not agree with germline; a read error may underlie this. The chain links TRBV11-3 to TRBJ2-7; D remains unclear. The CDR3 totals 14 residues. The germline gives CDR1 SGHNT, CDR2 YENEEA. The DNA of the CDR3 is TGTGTCAGCAGCTTAGGGTCAAGCTCCTACGAGCAGTACTTC. Protein sequence: CVSSLGSSSYEQYF.

The V gene is TRBV6-2 or TRBV6-3, the J gene TRBJ2-1, with D hard to call. The germline CDR1 and CDR2 sequences are MNHEY and SVGEGT. V was shortened by 4 bases and J by 2 bases, with 12 bases between the two germline ends. This CDR3 has 15 residues. The CDR3 is CASSSESYTYNEQFF. In DNA, the CDR3 is TGTGCCAGCAGTTCAGAGTCGTACACCTACAATGAGCAGTTCTTC.

The rearrangement uses TRBV2 and TRBJ2-1, with a possible D match to TRBD2 (5 bases). This CDR3 spans 14 amino acids. Germline values: CDR1 SNHLY, CDR2 FYNNEI. V lost 6 bases and J 6 bases, leaving 15 bases between the germline ends. CDR3 coding DNA: TGTGCCAGCAGGCCCGGGGAAGAGGTCAATGAGCAGTTCTTC. This translates into CASRPGEEVNEQFF.

In its sample, this clonotype was seen many times. The chain employs TRBV7-6 and TRBJ1-1; D ambiguous. CDR3 size: 14 residues. Germline V gene data show CDR1 as SGHVS and CDR2 as FNYEAQ. V was clipped by 8 bases and J by 0 bases, with 13 bases between them. The CDR3 region is CASRKAFLNTEAFF. The CDR3 DNA reads TGTGCCAGCCGCAAGGCTTTTTTGAACACTGAAGCTTTCTTT.

The rearrangement joins TRBV6-2 or TRBV6-3 to TRBJ1-2, with a possible D match to TRBD1 (6 bases). Germline CDR1 reads MNHEY; CDR2 reads SVGEGT. There are 15 residues in the CDR3. V shed 4 bases and J shed 8 bases, with 20 bases lying between them. CDR3 region: CASSSRGTPGGGYTF. Written as DNA, the CDR3 is TGTGCCAGCAGTTCCCGCGGGACACCTGGAGGCGGCTACACCTTC.

This clonotype was counted a few times. The V call is TRBV19, the J call TRBJ2-7; D is perhaps TRBD1 or TRBD2 (5 bases each). CDR1 and CDR2 (germline): LNHDA, SQIVND (reference sequence). The V end lost 11 bases, the J end lost 0 bases, and 8 bases lay between the germline ends. The CDR3 totals 11 residues. Here the CDR3 DNA reads TGTGCCTCCGGGACCTCCTACGAGCAGTACTTC. This encodes CASGTSYEQYF.

The rearrangement links TRBV2 to TRBJ2-3; 11 positions match TRBD2. The V gene's germline CDR1 is SNHLY and CDR2 FYNNEI. The CDR3 has 16 residues. V was clipped by 7 bases and J by 6 bases; unmatched bases: 12. The CDR3 DNA is TGTGCCAGCATTGCGACTAGCGGGGATTTAGTGGATACGCAGTATTTT. Translating gives CASIATSGDLVDTQYF.

In its sample, this clonotype was seen a few times. V and J are TRBV19 and TRBJ1-1, with a tentative D call TRBD1 (6 bases). V lost 6 bases to trimming and J lost 8 bases, with 13 bases between them. Germline V gene sequence: CDR1 LNHDA, CDR2 SQIVND (reference sequence). This CDR3 region has 12 residues. The CDR3 here is CASSPDRLEAFF. For the CDR3, the DNA is TGTGCCAGTAGCCCGGACAGACTAGAAGCTTTCTTT.

There are a few counts of this clonotype. J is TRBJ1-1 and V is TRBV6-8; a possible D gene is TRBD1 (6 bases). V lost 0 bases to trimming and J lost 1 base, with 12 bases between them. Germline V CDR1 and CDR2: MNHGY, SAAAGT. This CDR3 has 16 amino acids. The DNA of the CDR3 is TGTGCCAGCAGTTACTCTTTTAGGGGGGGGAACACTGAAGCTTTCTTT. The encoded protein is CASSYSFRGGNTEAFF.

V and J are TRBV19 and TRBJ1-2, with TRBD1 matching over 8 bases. The V gene end was trimmed by 7 bases and the J gene end by 5 bases; junction bases not matched to a gene: 12. Per the germline V gene, CDR1 is LNHDA and CDR2 is SQIVND (reference sequence). The CDR3 runs 15 residues. CDR3 DNA sequence: TGTGCCAGTACCACAGGGGCAGGGGGCAGGTATGGCTACACCTTC. It is translated as CASTTGAGGRYGYTF.

The table lists this clonotype with many counts. The gene calls are TRBV7-2 and TRBJ1-6; tentative D call: TRBD1 (5 bases). The length of the CDR3 is 15 residues. Germline V gene data show CDR1 as SGHTA and CDR2 as FQGNSA. The V and J ends lost 0 bases and 7 bases respectively, with 10 bases between them. The DNA of the CDR3 is TGTGCCAGCAGCTTAGCGGGCCAGGGAAATTCACCCCTCCACTTT. Translated: CASSLAGQGNSPLHF.

The chain combines TRBV20-1 with TRBJ2-6; TRBD2 is a possible D gene (6 bases). Trimming pared 6 bases from V and 0 bases from J, leaving 15 bases between. The length of the CDR3 is 16 residues. Germline CDR1 is DFQATT and CDR2 is SNEGSKA (reference sequence). CDR3 protein: CSAWGSGNSGANVLTF. As DNA, the CDR3 is TGCAGTGCCTGGGGTAGCGGAAACTCTGGGGCCAACGTCCTGACTTTC.

This clonotype was counted a few times. The CDR3 bases are TGTGCCAGCCTTGGGCGGGGGGGCTCCTACAATGAGCAGTTCTTC. It specifies CASLGRGGSYNEQFF. The chain employs TRBV12-3 or TRBV12-4 and TRBJ2-1; 9 bases agree with TRBD2. The V and J ends lost 8 bases and 0 bases, in that order; junction bases with no gene match: 5. The CDR3 is 15 residues long.